The 28 T cell receptor beta chains given below trace back to one sample, sequenced in a study of T cell responses to AZD1222 COVID-19 vaccine. TCRdb's copy holds only in-frame clones and misses some; the assay was immunoSEQ multiplex PCR. The data show nearly 90,000 clones, approximately 86% seen once. The sample was peripheral blood, taken on day 0 of MenACWY control vaccination. All receptors derive from an adult in good health.

The CDR3 DNA sequence: TGTGCCAGCAGCGAAAACGGGGGGGCCTACAATGAGCAGTTCTTC. This codes for CASSENGGAYNEQFF. The chain recombines TRBV11-2 with TRBJ2-1, with 8 bases fitting TRBD2. The CDR3 sequence is 15 residues long. V shed 5 bases and J 2 bases; nucleotides not matched to a gene: 5. CDR1 and CDR2 (germline): SGHAT, FQNNGV.

The chain employs TRBV5-6 and TRBJ2-7, with TRBD1 matching over 10 bases. With 0 bases clipped from V and 1 base from J, the junction kept 4 bases outside the gene matches. In germline, CDR1 is SGHDT, CDR2 YYEEEE. This CDR3 spans 16 amino acids. CDR3 sequence reads: CASSLEGTGASYEQYF. The CDR3 DNA reads TGTGCCAGCAGCTTGGAAGGGACAGGGGCATCCTACGAGCAGTACTTC.

The rearrangement uses TRBV2 and TRBJ1-1, with D unclear. V was trimmed by 7 bases and J by 3 bases, leaving 18 bases between them. This CDR3 spans 15 amino acids. CDR1 is SNHLY and CDR2 is FYNNEI in the germline V gene. In nucleotides, the CDR3 is TGTGCCAGCATCCCTGGAACCTCGGGGTACACTGAAGCTTTCTTT. Protein sequence: CASIPGTSGYTEAFF.

This chain links TRBV14 with TRBJ2-4, with 12 positions matching TRBD2. The CDR3 totals 17 residues. Trimming took 4 bases from V and 3 from J; bases not matched to a gene: 7. Germline V CDR1 and CDR2: SGHDN, FVKESK. DNA of the CDR3: TGTGCCAGCAGCCGTCTAGCGGGGGGGCGCGGCAAAAACATTCAGTACTTC. It specifies CASSRLAGGRGKNIQYF.

The V call is TRBV7-2, the J call TRBJ2-3; 10 bases map to TRBD2. V gave up 5 bases and J gave up 5 bases; unmatched junction bases: 10. This CDR3 region has 16 residues. Per the germline V gene, CDR1 is SGHTA and CDR2 is FQGNSA. CDR3 DNA sequence: TGTGCCAGCAGCCTAGGACTAGCGGATGGGGGAGATACGCAGTATTTT. This gives the protein CASSLGLADGGDTQYF.

This rearrangement joins TRBV13 to TRBJ1-2, with a possible D match to TRBD1 (5 bases). The CDR3 spans 16 residues. In germline, CDR1 is PRHDT, CDR2 FYEKMQ (reference sequence). V dropped 1 base and J dropped 3 bases, with 15 bases sitting between them. In DNA, the CDR3 is TGTGCCAGCAGCTTAGCCAACGGCAGGGTTGACTATGGCTACACCTTC. It specifies CASSLANGRVDYGYTF.

The chain combines TRBV3-1 (or the pseudogene TRBV3-2) with TRBJ1-2; D ambiguous. The CDR3 is 14 amino acids. Trimming removed 3 bases at V and 9 bases at J, with 17 bases between. CDR1 and CDR2 (germline): LGHDT, YNNKEL (reference sequence). CDR3 amino acids: CASSHGPAIESYTF. The CDR3 DNA follows: TGTGCCAGCAGCCACGGTCCGGCAATAGAGAGCTACACCTTC.

As DNA, the CDR3 is TGTGCCAGCTCACCCTCGACAGGGCTCTACGAGCAGTACTTC. Protein: CASSPSTGLYEQYF. The chain combines TRBV18 with TRBJ2-7; 7 bases map to TRBD1. This CDR3 spans 14 amino acids. Looked up from germline, CDR1 is KGHSH and CDR2 is LQKENI. V lost 3 bases, J lost 3 bases, and 5 bases stayed unmatched.

This clone showed up just once. The chain links TRBV2 to TRBJ1-1; D unresolved. Trimming cost V 7 bases and J 0 bases, with 9 bases left between them. From germline, CDR1 is SNHLY and CDR2 FYNNEI. The CDR3 runs to 13 residues. DNA for the CDR3: TGTGCCAGCACCCTCTATATGAACACTGAAGCTTTCTTT. Translating gives CASTLYMNTEAFF.

The chain uses TRBV21-1 and TRBJ1-6. TRBV21-1 is a recognized pseudogene. The CDR3 totals 15 residues. The CDR3 nucleotides read TGTGCCAGCATTACCGTCCGGGACGCCAATTCACCCCTCCACTTT. It encodes CASITVRDANSPLHF.

The J gene is TRBJ2-2, the V gene TRBV7-9; 7 nucleotides align to TRBD1. V gave up 2 bases and J gave up 1 base; unmatched junction bases: 1. Germline values: CDR1 SEHNR, CDR2 FQNEAQ (reference sequence). The CDR3 sequence is 15 residues long. CDR3 bases: TGTGCCAGCAGCTTATCAGGGGGGAACACCGGGGAGCTGTTTTTT. This sequence encodes CASSLSGGNTGELFF.

The chain combines TRBV5-5 with TRBJ1-4; D not certain. Germline loops: CDR1 SGHKS, CDR2 YYEKEE (reference sequence). V was clipped by 3 bases and J by 4 bases, with 10 bases between them. This CDR3 is 14 amino acids long. The CDR3 region is CASSSTGVNEKLFF. In DNA, the CDR3 is TGTGCCAGCAGCTCTACTGGGGTTAATGAAAAACTGTTTTTT. The full variable domain, with the rest looked up from reference TRBV5-5 and TRBJ1-4, is DAGVTQSPTHLIKTRGQQVTLRCSPISGHKSVSWYQQVLGQGPQFIFQYYEKEERGRGNFPDRFSARQFPNYSSELNVNALLLGDSALYLCASSSTGVNEKLFFGSGTQLSVL.

The V call is TRBV5-1, the J call TRBJ1-2, with D perhaps matching TRBD1 (6 bases). The CDR3 sequence is 14 residues long. V lost 4 bases to trimming and J lost 1 base, with 11 bases between them. Germline-derived CDR1 and CDR2 are SGHRS and YFSETQ. Here the CDR3 reads CASSVGTSNYGYTF. The CDR3 coding sequence is TGCGCCAGCAGCGTCGGGACAAGTAACTATGGCTACACCTTC.

The genes are TRBV30 and TRBJ2-2; the match to TRBD1 covers 8 bases. The germline gives CDR1 GTSNPN, CDR2 SVGIG (reference sequence). The CDR3 loop spans 16 amino acids. V lost 2 bases to trimming and J lost 9 bases; unmatched junction nucleotides: 14. The CDR3 coding sequence is TGTGCCTGGAGTATGGGGACAGGAGGGCAAGGCCGGGAGCTGTTTTTT. This codes for CAWSMGTGGQGRELFF.

V and J are TRBV30 and TRBJ2-2; maybe TRBD1 (6 bases). From germline, CDR1 is GTSNPN and CDR2 SVGIG (reference sequence). The CDR3 runs 15 residues. V was pared by 5 bases and J by 4 bases, with 17 bases between. This CDR3 reads CAWAGDTGPTGELFF. The CDR3 DNA follows: TGTGCCTGGGCAGGGGATACAGGGCCCACCGGGGAGCTGTTTTTT.

V is TRBV5-4 and J is TRBJ1-2; unclear D gene. Germline V lookup: CDR1 SGHNT, CDR2 YYREEE (reference sequence). The germline V and J ends were trimmed by 6 bases and 5 bases, with 17 bases remaining between them. This CDR3 contains 14 residues. Here the CDR3 DNA reads TGTGCCAGCAACTCGGAGGCGCGGGGATATGGCTACACCTTC. Residues: CASNSEARGYGYTF. The full variable domain, its missing parts supplied by reference TRBV5-4 and TRBJ1-2, is ETGVTQSPTHLIKTRGQQVTLRCSSQSGHNTVSWYQQALGQGPQFIFQYYREEENGRGNFPPRFSGLQFPNYSSELNVNALELDDSALYLCASNSEARGYGYTFGSGTRLTVV.

The chain has TRBV7-2 and TRBJ1-1, with D perhaps TRBD1 (5 bases). The CDR3 has 14 residues. CDR1 is SGHTA, CDR2 FQGNSA, per germline. V lost 1 base and J 3 bases, leaving 9 bases between the germline ends. CDR3 nucleotide sequence: TGTGCCAGCAGCTTAGACGGGACCTACACTGAAGCTTTCTTT. The encoded protein is CASSLDGTYTEAFF. Filled out from reference TRBV7-2 and TRBJ1-1, the complete variable domain reads GAGVSQSPSNKVTEKGKDVELRCDPISGHTALYWYRQSLGQGLEFLIYFQGNSAPDKSGLPSDRFSAERTGGSVSTLTIQRTQQEDSAVYLCASSLDGTYTEAFFGQGTRLTVV.

V gene TRBV6-2 or TRBV6-3 combines with J gene TRBJ1-1; D gene ambiguous. The CDR3 length is 13 residues. Per germline, CDR1 MNHEY and CDR2 SVGEGT. V was cut by 6 bases and J by 1 base, with 9 bases left in between. The CDR3 loop is CASSLDWNTEAFF. CDR3 coding DNA: TGTGCCAGCAGCCTCGACTGGAACACTGAAGCTTTCTTT.

The V and J genes are TRBV30 and TRBJ1-2, with TRBD1 as a possible D gene (5 bases). V was cut by 5 bases and J by 2 bases, with 9 bases left in between. From germline, CDR1 is GTSNPN and CDR2 SVGIG (reference sequence). The length of the CDR3 is 12 residues. The CDR3 spells CAWDEGNYGYTF. CDR3 bases: TGTGCCTGGGACGAGGGGAACTATGGCTACACCTTC. The variable domain in full, completed from reference TRBV30 and TRBJ1-2, reads SQTIHQWPATLVQPVGSPLSLECTVEGTSNPNLYWYRQAAGRGLQLLFYSVGIGQISSEVPQNLSASRPQDRQFILSSKKLLLSDSGFYLCAWDEGNYGYTFGSGTRLTVV.

The rearrangement uses TRBV6-2 or TRBV6-3 and TRBJ1-1, with 7 positions matching TRBD1. This CDR3 comprises 16 residues. Trimming cost V 2 bases and J 2 bases; bases outside gene matches: 8. Germline CDR1 and CDR2: MNHEY and SVGEGT. The CDR3 region has the DNA TGTGCCAGCAGTTACGCACGAAACAGGGGCAACACTGAAGCTTTCTTT. Its translation is CASSYARNRGNTEAFF.

CDR3 in amino acids: CASSLKRTDTQYF. As DNA, the CDR3 is TGTGCCAGCAGTTTGAAACGCACAGATACGCAGTATTTT. V is TRBV27 and J is TRBJ2-3; D not certain. The V end was cut by 3 bases, the J end by 1 base, with 5 bases between. The CDR3 has 13 residues. Per germline, CDR1 MNHEY and CDR2 SMNVEV (reference sequence).

In nucleotides, the CDR3 is TGTGCCAGCAGCGTGGGACAGGGTTTTTCACCCCTCCACTTT. Its translation: CASSVGQGFSPLHF. The chain couples TRBV6-2 or TRBV6-3 to TRBJ1-6; TRBD1 matches 9 bases. Germline V gives CDR1 MNHEY, CDR2 SVGEGT. The V and J ends lost 6 bases and 9 bases, in that order; junction bases with no gene match: 6. The length of the CDR3 is 14 residues.

This clone was observed a few times. This chain connects TRBV5-4 to TRBJ1-2, with D tentatively TRBD1 (5 bases). The V gene lost 0 bases and the J gene lost 5 bases, with 5 bases spanning the gap. This CDR3 has 12 residues. Germline CDR1 is SGHNT and CDR2 is YYREEE (reference sequence). The CDR3 loop is CASSLGQYGYTF. CDR3 nucleotides: TGTGCCAGCAGCTTGGGACAGTATGGCTACACCTTC.

V and J are TRBV5-1 and TRBJ2-2, with TRBD1 as a possible D gene (6 bases). V was pared by 4 bases and J by 2 bases, with 12 bases between. This CDR3 contains 15 residues. Germline V gene lookup returns CDR1 SGHRS and CDR2 YFSETQ. Written as DNA, the CDR3 is TGCGCCAGCAGCGTTACAGGGACCAACACCGGGGAGCTGTTTTTT. This codes for CASSVTGTNTGELFF.

This chain uses TRBV7-2 with TRBJ2-7; a weak D match, TRBD2 (6 bases). Trimming cost V 1 base and J 3 bases, with 16 bases left between them. CDR3 length: 16 amino acids. The germline gives CDR1 SGHTA, CDR2 FQGNSA. The CDR3 reads CASSLDGSNSGYEQYF. DNA of the CDR3: TGTGCCAGCAGCTTAGATGGGTCAAATAGCGGCTACGAGCAGTACTTC.

The chain recombines TRBV2 with TRBJ1-1; TRBD1 aligns across 7 bases. The ends lost 4 bases at V and 2 bases at J; junction bases unmatched: 10. The CDR3 loop spans 16 amino acids. Germline CDR1 SNHLY, CDR2 FYNNEI. As DNA, the CDR3 is TGTGCCAGCAGTGCAATCTTTAACAGGGGCAACACTGAAGCTTTCTTT. Translation: CASSAIFNRGNTEAFF.

The chain is built from TRBV19 and TRBJ1-2; 7 positions agree with TRBD1. The CDR3 spans 14 residues. The V and J ends lost 9 bases and 6 bases, in that order; junction bases with no gene match: 13. The germline CDR1 and CDR2 sequences are LNHDA and SQIVND (reference sequence). This CDR3 reads CASTIQGIIHGYTF. Written as DNA, the CDR3 is TGTGCCAGCACTATACAGGGGATAATCCATGGCTACACCTTC.

The V call is TRBV5-1, the J call TRBJ2-5, with 7 positions matching TRBD1. Germline loops: CDR1 SGHRS, CDR2 YFSETQ. CDR3 length: 17 residues. With 0 bases clipped from V and 5 bases from J, the junction kept 13 bases outside the gene matches. DNA for the CDR3: TGCGCCAGCAGCTTGGGATCCGACAGGGTCTGGAGGGAGACCCAGTACTTC. Encoded protein: CASSLGSDRVWRETQYF.